Shown below are 6 T cell receptor beta chains from a single sample sequenced in a study of T-cell memory formation after mild COVID-19. MiXCR, run by TCRdb on the 5' RACE reads, gives a single entry per CDR3 protein. The sample records 95,000 to 120,000 distinct CDR3 sequences, over 15% being singletons. Material for sequencing was PBMCs or a T cell subset sorted from them (not recorded which). Source of these receptors: a man aged 18 to 30 who had mild COVID-19 (a few samples of this study predate the infection). Cell type and time point are not known.

The chain joins TRBV18 to TRBJ2-5; 7 positions match TRBD1. The CDR3 has 15 residues. The V gene's germline CDR1 is KGHSH and CDR2 LQKENI. V gave up 1 base and J gave up 1 base; unmatched junction bases: 3. The CDR3 bases are TGTGCCAGCTCACCACGGACAGGATCCCAAGAGACCCAGTACTTC. Translated: CASSPRTGSQETQYF.

V usage is TRBV14 and J usage is TRBJ1-4, with D perhaps matching TRBD1 (5 bases). From germline, CDR1 is SGHDN and CDR2 FVKESK. Trimming left V 1 base short and J 5 bases short, with 14 bases between. The CDR3 is 16 residues long. As DNA, the CDR3 is TGTGCCAGCAGCCAAGGGAAGGGGCAGCCCAATGAAAAACTGTTTTTT. Protein product: CASSQGKGQPNEKLFF.

In this sample, this clonotype turned up a few times. The chain recombines TRBV18 with TRBJ2-4; maybe TRBD2 (6 bases). The germline V and J ends were trimmed by 0 bases and 9 bases, with 9 bases remaining between them. The CDR3 covers 13 residues. Per germline, CDR1 KGHSH and CDR2 LQKENI. CDR3 sequence reads: CASSPPVGSIQYF. The CDR3, as DNA: TGTGCCAGCTCACCACCTGTCGGGAGCATTCAGTACTTC.

In nucleotides, the CDR3 is TGCGCCAGCAGCCAAGATAGGAGACAGCCCCAGCATTTT. As protein: CASSQDRRQPQHF. This rearrangement joins TRBV4-3 to TRBJ1-5, with unresolved D. This CDR3 is 13 amino acids long. Germline loops: CDR1 LGHNA, CDR2 YSLEER. Trimming left V 0 bases short and J 7 bases short, with 7 bases between.

This chain connects TRBV5-1 to TRBJ2-2, with 8 nucleotides matching TRBD2. The CDR3 is 15 amino acids. Germline V lookup: CDR1 SGHRS, CDR2 YFSETQ. V gave up 2 bases and J gave up 3 bases; unmatched junction bases: 3. CDR3 sequence: CASSFSGAHTGELFF. DNA of the CDR3: TGCGCCAGCAGCTTTAGCGGGGCTCACACCGGGGAGCTGTTTTTT.

V is TRBV30 and J is TRBJ1-1; D not resolved. With 1 base removed from V and 1 base from J, the gap between germline ends came to 7 bases. The CDR3 has 13 amino acids. Germline V gene lookup returns CDR1 GTSNPN and CDR2 SVGIG (reference sequence). The CDR3 coding sequence is TGTGCCTGGAGTGCGGAGGCGAACACTGAAGCTTTCTTT. This sequence encodes CAWSAEANTEAFF.